The 13 T cell receptor beta chains listed next were all sequenced from one sample in a study of T cells in Graves' hyperthyroidism and ophthalmopathy. The investigators amplified TCR beta CDR3 regions from RNA transcripts. First-round RT-PCR with HTBI primers amplified the TCR CDR3 region. A single record per CDR3 protein comes from TCRdb applying MiXCR to the multiplex PCR reads. The table has almost 500,000 distinct CDR3 sequences, 22% seen once. Sequences were obtained from blood. The receptors derive from a woman in her seventies with Graves' ophthalmopathy.

This clonotype was detected a few times. The V call is TRBV19, the J call TRBJ1-5; 9 bases are shared with TRBD1. V gave up 5 bases and J gave up 5 bases; unmatched junction bases: 4. This CDR3 spans 14 amino acids. Per germline, CDR1 LNHDA and CDR2 SQIVND (reference sequence). The CDR3 nucleotides are TGTGCCAGTAGTCAGGGGACAGGGCATCAGCCCCAGCATTTT. Amino acids: CASSQGTGHQPQHF.

The V gene is TRBV7-8, the J gene TRBJ2-3; 10 nucleotides agree with TRBD2. V lost 2 bases and J lost 3; bases outside the gene matches: 8. This CDR3 has 17 residues. Germline assignment: CDR1 SGHVS and CDR2 FQNEAQ. The CDR3 DNA sequence: TGTGCCAGCAGCTTAAATCGGTTTAGCGGGAGGACAGATACGCAGTATTTT. It encodes CASSLNRFSGRTDTQYF.

This clonotype was detected only a few times. The chain has TRBV29-1 and TRBJ2-2; TRBD2 might be the D (6 bases). CDR1 is SQVTM and CDR2 is ANQGSEA in the germline V gene. The CDR3 runs to 16 residues. V dropped 5 bases and J dropped 4 bases, with 20 bases sitting between them. The CDR3: CSVKGTSRRGTGELFF. In DNA, the CDR3 is TGCAGCGTTAAGGGGACCTCAAGGCGGGGCACCGGGGAGCTGTTTTTT.

In this sample, this clonotype turned up a few times. The gene calls are TRBV7-3 and TRBJ1-1; tentatively, D is TRBD1 (6 bases). The CDR3 is 16 amino acids. Trimming took off 1 base at V and 5 bases at J, with 17 bases between the two ends. Germline V lookup: CDR1 SGHTA, CDR2 FQGTGA. The CDR3 nucleotides read TGTGCCAGCAGCTTAAAGAGCGAGGACAGTCGGACTGAAGCTTTCTTT. This translates into CASSLKSEDSRTEAFF.

This clonotype was picked up one time. Since a much larger clone is just one base distant, this may be a read error. The CDR3, as DNA: TGTGCCAGCAGGGGGCTGTCCAATGGGCAGTTCTTC. It is translated as CASRGLSNGQFF. V gene TRBV2 combines with J gene TRBJ2-1; possibly TRBD1 for D (5 bases). Germline V gene lookup returns CDR1 SNHLY and CDR2 FYNNEI. The CDR3 totals 12 residues.

A note on this clonotype: Since no conserved phenylalanine or tryptophan closes the CDR3, a read error is the likely cause. The V call is TRBV28, the J call TRBJ1-5; D remains unclear. Deletions cut 2 bases from V and 6 bases from J, with 14 bases between. The length of the CDR3 is 15 residues. Per the germline V gene, CDR1 is MDHEN and CDR2 is SYDVKM. The CDR3 nucleotides are TGTGCCAGCAGTTTAATTTCCCGACTCCCTCAGCCCCAGCATCTT. This encodes CASSLISRLPQPQHL.

J is TRBJ2-1 and V is TRBV20-1; a weak D match, TRBD2 (5 bases). This CDR3 comprises 16 residues. Trimming pared 6 bases from V and 7 bases from J, leaving 25 bases between. Germline CDR1 DFQATT, CDR2 SNEGSKA (reference sequence). CDR3 nucleotides: TGCAGTGCCGCCCGATCTCTTGTAGCGCTTACTAATGAGCAGTTCTTC. Translation gives CSAARSLVALTNEQFF.

This clonotype was observed many times. This chain joins TRBV7-2 and TRBJ2-1, with D tentatively TRBD2 (6 bases). Germline CDR1 and CDR2: SGHTA and FQGNSA. V was shortened by 2 bases and J by 4 bases, with 15 bases between the two germline ends. CDR3 length equals 16 residues. In DNA form, the CDR3 reads TGTGCCAGCAGCTTACAAGCGGGTCTGGGGTACAATGAGCAGTTCTTC. The encoded protein is CASSLQAGLGYNEQFF.

The J gene is TRBJ2-5, the V gene TRBV7-9, with 13 bases matching TRBD2. From germline, CDR1 is SEHNR and CDR2 FQNEAQ (reference sequence). The CDR3 extends over 15 amino acids. V gave up 5 bases and J gave up 3 bases; unmatched junction bases: 3. The CDR3 nucleotides read TGTGCCAGCAGCAACGGACTAGCGGGGGAAGAGACCCAGTACTTC. Residues: CASSNGLAGEETQYF.

The chain uses TRBV5-8 and TRBJ1-5; unclear D gene. The CDR3 runs to 15 residues. Trimming cost V 1 base and J 0 bases, with 8 bases left between them. Germline loops: CDR1 SGHTS, CDR2 YDEGEE. The CDR3 spells CASSLYTVSNQPQHF. The CDR3 DNA reads TGTGCCAGCAGCTTGTATACAGTTAGCAATCAGCCCCAGCATTTT.

This clonotype was picked up many times. The V and J genes are TRBV28 and TRBJ1-2, with TRBD1 matching over 8 bases. Germline V gives CDR1 MDHEN, CDR2 SYDVKM. This CDR3 has 14 residues. The V and J ends lost 2 bases and 8 bases, in that order; junction bases with no gene match: 7. The CDR3 DNA reads TGTGCCAGCAGTTTAGAGACAGGGGTAGGGGGCTACACCTTC. Translation: CASSLETGVGGYTF.

On this clonotype itself: A read error may produce the germline difference seen at one junction end. The chain joins TRBV18 to TRBJ1-1, with unresolved D. Germline V CDR1 and CDR2: KGHSH, LQKENI. The CDR3 loop spans 12 amino acids. The CDR3 here is CASSLEGTEALF. In DNA form, the CDR3 reads TGTGCCAGCTCACTCGAGGGCACTGAAGCTTTATTT.

The chain combines TRBV7-3 with TRBJ1-4, with D unresolved. Germline CDR1 reads SGHTA; CDR2 reads FQGTGA. This CDR3 region has 12 residues. V was clipped by 1 base and J by 8 bases, with 5 bases between them. The CDR3 here is CASSLNLEKLFF. In DNA form, the CDR3 reads TGTGCCAGCAGCTTAAATTTGGAAAAACTGTTTTTT.